The next 19 T cell receptor beta chains were all read from a single sample in a study of shared clonotypes between healthy human individuals. Repertoires were generated with immunoSEQ multiplex PCR, while TCRdb's copy carries only in-frame clones and drops some. The table records about half a million clones, approximately 82% of them present only once. The sequenced sample consisted of PBMCs. Receptor source: a woman aged 35 to 49 in good health. Some clones in this sample may be carry-over from other donors' samples.

The chain recombines TRBV11-2 with TRBJ2-2; D remains unclear. The germline gives CDR1 SGHAT, CDR2 FQNNGV. The CDR3 is made up of 13 amino acids. Trimming removed 4 bases at V and 6 bases at J, with 9 bases between. The CDR3 reads CASSSTGAGELFF. Here the CDR3 DNA reads TGTGCCAGCAGCTCAACTGGAGCCGGGGAGCTGTTTTTT. The whole variable domain, filled in from reference TRBV11-2 and TRBJ2-2, reads EAGVAQSPRYKIIEKRQSVAFWCNPISGHATLYWYQQILGQGPKLLIQFQNNGVVDDSQLPKDRFSAERLKGVDSTLKIQPAKLEDSAVYLCASSSTGAGELFFGEGSRLTVL.

As regards this clone: At one of its ends the junction is not consistent with the germline gene, which may arise from a read error. The CDR3 region is CASSQDRPGYSEQFF. DNA for the CDR3: TGTGCCAGCAGCCAAGATCGGCCAGGGTACAGTGAGCAGTTCTTC. The genes are TRBV14 and TRBJ2-1; weak D call: TRBD1 (5 bases). CDR1 is SGHDN and CDR2 is FVKESK in the germline V gene. The CDR3 contains 15 residues.

The chain couples TRBV19 to TRBJ1-1; 7 bases are a match to TRBD1. Losses at the gene ends were 1 base for V and 2 bases for J; bases not matched to a gene: 4. Germline values: CDR1 LNHDA, CDR2 SQIVND (reference sequence). The CDR3 consists of 15 residues. This CDR3 reads CASSIGGTANTEAFF. In DNA, the CDR3 is TGTGCCAGTAGTATAGGGGGGACAGCCAACACTGAAGCTTTCTTT.

The chain couples TRBV5-4 to TRBJ1-4; the match to TRBD1 covers 7 bases. This CDR3 spans 15 amino acids. The germline V gene has CDR1 SGHNT and CDR2 YYREEE (reference sequence). Trimming cost V 0 bases and J 4 bases; bases outside gene matches: 3. Here the CDR3 reads CASSLGRQGNEKLFF. Here the CDR3 DNA reads TGTGCCAGCAGCTTGGGCCGACAGGGTAATGAAAAACTGTTTTTT.

This chain connects TRBV19 to TRBJ2-3; no firm D call. The CDR3 runs 13 residues. Trimming took off 3 bases at V and 5 bases at J, with 9 bases between the two ends. CDR1 is LNHDA and CDR2 is SQIVND in the germline V gene (reference sequence). This CDR3 reads CASSILVGDTQYF. Written as DNA, the CDR3 is TGTGCCAGTAGTATTCTCGTGGGAGATACGCAGTATTTT.

The gene calls are TRBV6-1 and TRBJ1-2, with D maybe TRBD1 (6 bases). CDR1 MNHNS and CDR2 SASEGT come from the germline V gene. CDR3 length: 15 residues. V gave up 6 bases and J gave up 2 bases, with 16 bases separating them. The CDR3 sequence is CASSLTDRINYGYTF. The CDR3 DNA is TGTGCCAGCAGCCTGACGGACAGAATAAACTATGGCTACACCTTC.

The V and J genes are TRBV12-2 and TRBJ2-3; the table names TRBD2, a call not compared with the DNA. TRBV12-2 is labeled a pseudogene. CDR3 length equals 14 residues. CDR3 in amino acids: CASRKSGGTDTQYF. In DNA, the CDR3 is TGTGCAAGTCGCAAGAGCGGCGGCACAGATACGCAGTATTTT.

The V and J genes are TRBV19 and TRBJ1-3; D unclear. CDR3 length: 11 residues. The germline V gene encodes CDR1 LNHDA and CDR2 SQIVND (reference sequence). Between the trimmed V and J ends, which lost 6 bases and 4 bases, there was a span of 4 bases. The DNA for the CDR3 is TGTGCCAGTAGAACCGGAAACACCATATATTTT. Protein: CASRTGNTIYF. Together with reference TRBV19 and TRBJ1-3, the CDR3 gives the full variable domain: DGGITQSPKYLFRKEGQNVTLSCEQNLNHDAMYWYRQDPGQGLRLIYYSQIVNDFQKGDIAEGYSVSREKKESFPLTVTSAQKNPTAFYLCASRTGNTIYFGEGSWLTVV.

This chain connects TRBV28 to TRBJ1-1; D unresolved. The V and J ends lost 7 bases and 0 bases respectively, with 9 bases between them. This CDR3 is 13 amino acids long. CDR1 and CDR2 (germline): MDHEN, SYDVKM. The CDR3 region is CASTNTLNTEAFF. In DNA form, the CDR3 reads TGTGCCAGCACCAACACACTGAACACTGAAGCTTTCTTT.

The chain combines TRBV7-2 with TRBJ2-7; D gene uncertain. This CDR3 contains 13 residues. V gave up 0 bases and J gave up 2 bases, with 5 bases separating them. Per the germline V gene, CDR1 is SGHTA and CDR2 is FQGNSA. The CDR3 sequence: CASSLAATYEQYF. The DNA of the CDR3 is TGTGCCAGCAGCTTAGCCGCCACCTACGAGCAGTACTTC.

The chain links TRBV11-2 to TRBJ2-4; D perhaps matches TRBD1 (6 bases). This CDR3 has 13 residues. V shed 7 bases and J shed 7 bases, with 14 bases lying between them. CDR1 and CDR2 (germline): SGHAT, FQNNGV. The CDR3 here is CASKEAGGNIQYF. CDR3 sequence (DNA): TGTGCCAGCAAGGAGGCTGGGGGCAACATTCAGTACTTC.

The sample holds a few counts of this clone. A much larger clone lies a single base off, so this may be a read error. In the same sample, other DNA sequences code for this CDR3. The chain links TRBV19 to TRBJ2-1, with 9 bases matching TRBD2. With 1 base clipped from V and 4 bases from J, the junction kept 2 bases outside the gene matches. This CDR3 has 15 residues. The germline V gene encodes CDR1 LNHDA and CDR2 SQIVND (reference sequence). CDR3 DNA sequence: TGTGCCAGTAGTATAGGACTAGCGGTTTACAATGAGCAGTTCTTC. It is translated as CASSIGLAVYNEQFF.

This clone was detected a few times. In DNA, the CDR3 is TGTGCCAGCTCCGAGCAGGTCGTGAGCAATCAGCCCCAGCATTTT. It specifies CASSEQVVSNQPQHF. The chain links TRBV2 to TRBJ1-5; no definite D call. Germline loops: CDR1 SNHLY, CDR2 FYNNEI. The CDR3 sequence is 15 residues long. Trimming took off 8 bases at V and 1 base at J, with 15 bases between the two ends.

The rearrangement joins TRBV6-5 to TRBJ2-3, with D uncertain. The V end lost 4 bases, the J end lost 1 base, and 3 bases lay between the germline ends. Germline CDR1 MNHEY, CDR2 SVGAGI. This CDR3 has 12 amino acids. This CDR3 reads CASSSGTDTQYF. The CDR3 DNA is TGTGCCAGCAGTTCCGGCACAGATACGCAGTATTTT.

The V and J genes are TRBV7-2 and TRBJ2-5, with 7 bases identical to TRBD1. The J segment lost 5 bases and the V segment lost 5 bases, leaving 5 bases of the junction unmatched. This CDR3 is built from 13 residues. Germline V lookup: CDR1 SGHTA, CDR2 FQGNSA. CDR3 residues: CASSQTGLETQYF. The CDR3, as DNA: TGTGCCAGCAGCCAGACAGGGTTGGAGACCCAGTACTTC. Using reference TRBV7-2 and TRBJ2-5 for the parts outside the CDR3, the full variable domain is GAGVSQSPSNKVTEKGKDVELRCDPISGHTALYWYRQSLGQGLEFLIYFQGNSAPDKSGLPSDRFSAERTGGSVSTLTIQRTQQEDSAVYLCASSQTGLETQYFGPGTRLLVL.

The chain couples TRBV7-2 to TRBJ2-5; D is perhaps TRBD1 or TRBD2 (5 bases each). This CDR3 comprises 14 residues. Trimming removed 6 bases at V and 4 bases at J, with 15 bases between. CDR1 and CDR2 from the germline V gene are SGHTA and FQGNSA. The CDR3 region has the DNA TGTGCCAGCAGACTTTCTCATGGGGGAGAGACCCAGTACTTC. Translating gives CASRLSHGGETQYF.

The chain recombines TRBV9 with TRBJ1-1; D perhaps matches TRBD1 (6 bases). V was cut by 3 bases and J by 7 bases, with 16 bases left in between. Per germline, CDR1 SGDLS and CDR2 YYNGEE. This CDR3 has 14 residues. DNA of the CDR3: TGTGCCAGCAGCGCCCTATGGGCAGGGGATGAAGCTTTCTTT. Its protein product is CASSALWAGDEAFF.

The chain couples TRBV5-4 to TRBJ1-4; D is perhaps TRBD1 (6 bases). Per the germline V gene, CDR1 is SGHNT and CDR2 is YYREEE (reference sequence). The CDR3 is made up of 16 amino acids. V was shortened by 2 bases and J by 0 bases, with 11 bases between the two germline ends. CDR3 protein: CASSFGGTATNEKLFF. The DNA of the CDR3 is TGTGCCAGCAGCTTTGGGGGCACCGCAACTAATGAAAAACTGTTTTTT.

The rearrangement joins TRBV19 to TRBJ1-2, with a possible D match to TRBD1 (5 bases). V was trimmed by 7 bases and J by 3 bases, leaving 15 bases between them. This CDR3 is built from 14 residues. Per germline, CDR1 LNHDA and CDR2 SQIVND (reference sequence). The CDR3 nucleotides read TGTGCCAGTACCGGGACGGAAAAATACTATGGCTACACCTTC. Protein product: CASTGTEKYYGYTF.